This entry is about one TCR beta chain. The data were taken from a study of blood T cell repertoires in COVID-19. In the authors' methods: Reference gene primers were amplified, and this amplification served to estimate nucleated cell counts. Assay used: immunoSEQ multiplex PCR; TCRdb lists only in-frame clones, some missing. The DNA was the basis for D and trimming; V, J and clone size are from that table. The sample records roughly 110,000 clones, 85% to 90% being singletons. Sequenced sample: peripheral blood. The receptor comes from a woman between 45 and 60 years old with acute or convalescent COVID-19.

DNA of the CDR3: TGTGCCAGCAGCTTAGGACAGTCTAACTATGGCTACACCTTC. It specifies CASSLGQSNYGYTF. The chain carries TRBV7-2 and TRBJ1-2, with a possible D match to TRBD1 (5 bases). V was pared by 1 base and J by 0 bases, with 6 bases between. CDR1 and CDR2 (germline): SGHTA, FQGNSA. This CDR3 is 14 amino acids long. The full variable domain, in which reference TRBV7-2 and TRBJ1-2 provide the parts outside the CDR3, is GAGVSQSPSNKVTEKGKDVELRCDPISGHTALYWYRQSLGQGLEFLIYFQGNSAPDKSGLPSDRFSAERTGGSVSTLTIQRTQQEDSAVYLCASSLGQSNYGYTFGSGTRLTVV.